A selection of T cell receptor beta chains follows, all from one sample in a study of blood T cell repertoires in COVID-19. Profiling relied on immunoSEQ multiplex PCR, and the TCRdb table lists in-frame clones only, not all of them. Of more than 200,000 clones in the sample, around 86% were seen once. Specimen: PBMCs or T cells enriched from blood (not recorded which). These receptors all stem from a man aged 25 to 45 in a cohort exposed to, infected with or recovered from COVID-19 (not recorded which). Each CDR3 is given with its conserved first and last residue. Fields, in order: clone size, J gene, D gene, V gene, CDR3 protein, CDR3 DNA. A D gene is named only where the DNA matches it firmly. Size is omitted from some rows. Given values are once, few, many or a class for expanded clones.

.	TRBJ2-3	.	TRBV11-1	CASSLVTTDTQYF	TGTGCCAGCAGCTTGGTAACTACAGATACGCAGTATTTT
.	TRBJ1-2	.	TRBV7-2	CASSVVGASVLSYYGYTF	TGTGCCAGCAGTGTTGTGGGGGCGTCTGTCCTCTCTTATTATGGCTACACCTTC
.	TRBJ1-2	.	TRBV6-2/TRBV6-3	CASSQGLLRSYTF	TGTGCCAGCAGCCAGGGACTGCTTAGGAGCTACACCTTC
.	TRBJ1-6	.	TRBV3-1/TRBV3-2	CASSLQGMKSPLHF	TGTGCCAGCAGCCTACAGGGCATGAAGTCACCCCTCCACTTT
once	TRBJ2-7	TRBD2	TRBV28	CASRTGLAGVHF	TGTGCCAGCAGAACTGGACTAGCGGGAGTGCATTTC
.	TRBJ2-5	.	TRBV5-4	CASTPAGGRQETQYF	TGTGCCAGCACCCCCGCTGGGGGCAGACAAGAGACCCAGTACTTC
.	TRBJ2-7	.	TRBV7-2	CASSYPGVASYEQYF	TGTGCCAGCAGCTACCCCGGCGTAGCGTCCTACGAGCAGTACTTC
.	TRBJ2-5	.	TRBV28	CASQQIRGREIKETQYF	TGTGCCAGCCAACAAATAAGGGGACGGGAGATAAAAGAGACCCAGTACTTC
.	TRBJ2-1	.	TRBV6-2/TRBV6-3	CASSYSIERSYNEQFF	TGTGCCAGCAGTTACTCGATTGAGAGGTCCTACAATGAGCAGTTCTTC
.	TRBJ1-6	.	TRBV28	CASSFFLDISSLHF	TGTGCCAGCAGTTTTTTCCTAGATATCTCATCCCTCCACTTT
.	TRBJ2-7	.	TRBV20-1	CSASGSYEQYF	TGCAGTGCTAGCGGGAGCTACGAGCAGTACTTC
.	TRBJ2-7	TRBD2	TRBV27	CASSPGLAGTYEQYF	TGTGCCAGCAGTCCTGGACTAGCGGGAACCTACGAGCAGTACTTC
.	TRBJ2-5	.	TRBV5-4	CASGGLQETQYF	TGTGCCAGCGGAGGACTCCAAGAGACCCAGTACTTC
.	TRBJ2-7	.	TRBV6-2/TRBV6-3	CASSYWATADYEQYF	TGTGCCAGCAGTTACTGGGCCACGGCCGACTACGAGCAGTACTTC
.	TRBJ1-1	.	TRBV14	CASSLTDTAYTEAFF	TGTGCCAGCAGCCTTACGGACACCGCCTACACTGAAGCTTTCTTT
.	TRBJ2-4	TRBD1	TRBV28	CASSPTGFGIQYF	TGTGCCAGCAGTCCGACAGGGTTTGGCATTCAGTACTTC
.	TRBJ2-5	.	TRBV5-1	CASSLVVAGETQYF	TGCGCCAGCAGCTTGGTCGTTGCGGGAGAGACCCAGTACTTC
.	TRBJ1-2	.	TRBV21-1	CASSPSSGTPDTTNYGYTF	TGTGCCAGCAGCCCCAGTAGCGGGACACCCGATACCACTAACTATGGCTACACCTTC
.	TRBJ1-1	.	TRBV7-8	CASSLALQGEAFF	TGTGCCAGCAGCTTAGCGCTCCAGGGTGAAGCTTTCTTT
.	TRBJ2-3	TRBD2	TRBV5-1	CASSYSSGSADTQYF	TGCGCCAGCAGCTACTCTAGCGGGAGCGCAGATACGCAGTATTTT
.	TRBJ1-1	.	TRBV24-1	CAISGVNTEAFF	TGTGCCATATCCGGGGTGAACACTGAAGCTTTCTTT
once	TRBJ2-7	TRBD2	TRBV27	CASSSQRETHYEQYF	TGTGCCAGCAGTTCTCAGCGGGAGACCCACTACGAGCAGTACTTC
.	TRBJ1-1	TRBD1	TRBV5-1	CASSRTTGGTEAFF	TGCGCCAGCAGCAGGACCACAGGGGGAACTGAAGCTTTCTTT
.	TRBJ2-4	.	TRBV29-1	CSVRVLSGSSKNIQYF	TGCAGCGTTAGGGTACTGAGCGGGTCGTCCAAAAACATTCAGTACTTC
.	TRBJ2-3	.	TRBV6-5	CAMSQVWGVTDTQYF	TGTGCCATGTCACAGGTGTGGGGCGTCACAGATACGCAGTATTTT
.	TRBJ2-7	TRBD1	TRBV7-8	CASSPHKDRGPYEQYF	TGTGCCAGCAGCCCACATAAGGACAGGGGACCCTACGAGCAGTACTTC
.	TRBJ1-2	.	TRBV6-2/TRBV6-3	CASSYSTANYGYTF	TGTGCCAGCAGTTACTCGACAGCTAACTATGGCTACACCTTC
.	TRBJ2-7	.	TRBV6-5	CASSTIAAAYEQYF	TGTGCCAGCAGCACTATTGCGGCTGCCTACGAGCAGTACTTC
.	TRBJ1-5	TRBD1	TRBV28	CASSLLRQRTGQPQHF	TGTGCCAGCAGTTTGCTGAGACAGCGGACAGGGCAGCCCCAGCATTTT
.	TRBJ1-3	TRBD1	TRBV6-5	CASSYALTGSGDTIYF	TGTGCCAGCAGTTACGCCTTGACAGGGTCCGGGGACACCATATATTTT
.	TRBJ2-4	TRBD1	TRBV25-1	CASRDRELNIQYF	TGTGCCAGCAGAGACAGGGAGCTTAACATTCAGTACTTC
.	TRBJ1-1	.	TRBV24-1	CATSDSGGRNTEAFF	TGTGCCACCAGTGATTCGGGAGGCAGGAACACTGAAGCTTTCTTT
.	TRBJ2-2	.	TRBV5-5	CASRVYLSNTGELFF	TGTGCCAGCAGAGTATATCTATCGAACACCGGGGAGCTGTTTTTT
.	TRBJ1-3	TRBD1	TRBV5-1	CASSLSSQGSSGNTIYF	TGCGCCAGCAGCTTGTCCTCACAGGGGAGCTCTGGAAACACCATATATTTT
.	TRBJ2-7	.	TRBV9	CASSPRRGGLEDYEQYF	TGTGCCAGCAGCCCCCGTAGAGGCGGGTTGGAGGATTACGAGCAGTACTTC
.	TRBJ2-5	TRBD2	TRBV29-1	CSVGTSGSWSVGTQYF	TGCAGCGTGGGGACTAGCGGGAGCTGGTCGGTAGGGACCCAGTACTTC
.	TRBJ2-7	.	TRBV19	CASSIIGGSQYF	TGTGCCAGTAGTATAATCGGCGGATCGCAGTACTTC
.	TRBJ1-1	.	TRBV27	CASSLSAGMNTEAFF	TGTGCCAGCAGTTTATCAGCGGGAATGAACACTGAAGCTTTCTTT
.	TRBJ1-2	TRBD1	TRBV9	CASSVDRTGAPGEGYTF	TGTGCCAGCAGCGTAGACCGGACAGGGGCGCCTGGGGAGGGCTACACCTTC
.	TRBJ1-1	.	TRBV6-5	CASITGGRGMAEAFF	TGTGCCAGCATCACGGGGGGCAGGGGTATGGCTGAAGCTTTCTTT
.	TRBJ1-5	TRBD1	TRBV11-2	CASSQGQINQPQHF	TGTGCCAGCAGCCAGGGACAGATTAATCAGCCCCAGCATTTT
.	TRBJ2-7	TRBD1	TRBV10-3	CATRGANAGQGAYEQYF	TGTGCCACGCGCGGAGCAAACGCGGGACAGGGGGCCTACGAGCAGTACTTC
.	TRBJ2-6	TRBD2	TRBV4-1	CASSQDQLAIAGANVLTF	TGCGCCAGCAGCCAAGATCAACTAGCGATAGCTGGGGCCAACGTCCTGACTTTC
.	TRBJ1-2	TRBD1	TRBV4-1	CASSQTGQGRGGYTF	TGCGCCAGCAGCCAAACGGGACAGGGGAGGGGTGGCTACACCTTC
.	TRBJ1-4	TRBD1	TRBV28	CASRPTGTGINELFF	TGTGCCAGCAGACCAACCGGGACAGGGATAAACGAACTGTTTTTT
.	TRBJ2-7	TRBD2	TRBV11-2	CASSLRLAGGEQYF	TGTGCCAGCAGCTTAAGACTAGCGGGAGGCGAGCAGTACTTC
.	TRBJ2-7	TRBD2	TRBV28	CASNSLGLAGKIAYEQYF	TGTGCCAGCAATTCCTTGGGACTAGCGGGAAAGATCGCCTACGAGCAGTACTTC
.	TRBJ2-2	TRBD1	TRBV18	CASSPRQGALFGELFF	TGTGCCAGCTCACCACGACAGGGGGCTTTATTCGGGGAGCTGTTTTTT
.	TRBJ2-5	.	TRBV2	CASRARLRLDQETQYF	TGTGCCAGCAGAGCCCGACTTAGACTAGACCAAGAGACCCAGTACTTC
.	TRBJ2-1	TRBD2	TRBV9	CASSVRGSSYNEQFF	TGTGCCAGCAGCGTACGCGGGAGCTCCTACAATGAGCAGTTCTTC
.	TRBJ1-3	TRBD1	TRBV5-1	CASSPGTGFNLAGNTIYF	TGCGCCAGCAGCCCAGGGACAGGGTTTAATTTGGCTGGAAACACCATATATTTT
few	TRBJ2-7	TRBD2	TRBV25-1	CASRVSGGRNEQYF	TGTGCCAGCAGAGTTTCGGGGGGGCGCAACGAGCAGTACTTC
.	TRBJ2-7	TRBD2	TRBV27	CASSYIAGLDYEQYF	TGTGCCAGCAGTTACATAGCGGGACTGGATTACGAGCAGTACTTC
.	TRBJ2-3	.	TRBV18	CASSPRPLLGPDTQYF	TGTGCCAGCTCACCACGCCCACTCCTGGGCCCAGATACGCAGTATTTT
few	TRBJ1-1	TRBD1	TRBV11-2	CASSLDSTGGYSEAFF	TGTGCCAGCAGCTTAGATTCCACAGGGGGGTACTCTGAAGCTTTCTTT
.	TRBJ2-3	TRBD1	TRBV28	CAPTGTVCTDTQYF	TGTGCCCCTACTGGGACAGTTTGCACAGATACGCAGTATTTT
.	TRBJ2-5	TRBD2	TRBV5-6	CASSKFSGRAYETQYF	TGTGCCAGCAGCAAGTTTAGCGGGAGGGCCTACGAGACCCAGTACTTC
.	TRBJ1-2	TRBD1	TRBV28	CASRDRVANYGYTF	TGTGCCAGCCGCGACAGGGTAGCGAACTATGGCTACACCTTC
few	TRBJ2-1	.	TRBV11-2	CASSSGLYNEQFF	TGTGCCAGCAGCTCGGGACTTTACAATGAGCAGTTCTTC
.	TRBJ1-4	TRBD1	TRBV5-4	CASSSGQGRKLFF	TGTGCCAGCAGCTCCGGACAGGGAAGAAAACTGTTTTTT